This entry concerns a single T cell receptor (beta chain). Its antigen is not known. This sample stems from a study of a mutant IDH1 vaccine in newly diagnosed glioma. Study-wide background: Most patients had received both radiotherapy and temozolomide, the prior options being radiotherapy, temozolomide, or both. Study-level results: The study observed vaccine-induced immune responses in 90% to 95% of patients.

Stated time point: week 47, end of study. Doses consisted of 300 ug of mutant IDH1 20-mer peptide each, paired with topical imiquimod. Weeks 1, 3, 5, 7, 11, 15, 19 and 23 were when patients received their eight vaccinations. The repertoire was sequenced with immunoSEQ multiplex PCR; TCRdb's copy has only in-frame clones and lacks some. The sample lists approximately 32,000 clones; approximately 89% were seen once. Germline CDR1 and CDR2: SNHLY and FYNNEI. The CDR3 runs 15 residues. V shed 6 bases and J 4 bases; nucleotides not matched to a gene: 9. Sequencing used PBMCs, obtained from a glioma patient whose treatment included an IDH1 peptide vaccine. The TCR sequence derives from a middle-aged man with glioma. V is TRBV2 and J is TRBJ1-2, with TRBD1 matching over 9 bases. CDR3 bases: TGTGCCAGCAGCCTTTTGGGACAGGGAGGCTATGGCTACACCTTC. It codes for CASSLLGQGGYGYTF.